This TCR beta chain was profiled in a study of blood T cell repertoires in COVID-19. Overall study: COVID-19 samples from acute and convalescent phases originated in the United States, Italy and Spain. Sample material is recorded as cDNA or gDNA derived from T cells, B-cell-depleted T cells, or PBMCs.

With V trimmed by 4 bases and J by 2 bases, 11 bases remained unmatched. CDR3 size: 16 residues. Germline-derived CDR1 and CDR2 are SQVTM and ANQGSEA. As handled by the study authors: Amplifying reference gene primers gave estimates of nucleated cell counts. TCRdb's copy holds only in-frame clones and misses some; the assay was immunoSEQ multiplex PCR. That table furnishes V, J and clone size, whereas the DNA furnished D and trimming. The sample carries more than 90,000 clones, roughly nine tenths recorded once. The TCR comes from an older man who had recovered from COVID-19. The rearrangement uses TRBV29-1 and TRBJ2-7; 10 positions agree with TRBD2. Sequenced sample: peripheral blood. The CDR3 nucleotides are TGCAGCGTTGTCGGCGGCGGGACTAGCGTCGCCTACGAGCAGTACTTC. As protein: CSVVGGGTSVAYEQYF.